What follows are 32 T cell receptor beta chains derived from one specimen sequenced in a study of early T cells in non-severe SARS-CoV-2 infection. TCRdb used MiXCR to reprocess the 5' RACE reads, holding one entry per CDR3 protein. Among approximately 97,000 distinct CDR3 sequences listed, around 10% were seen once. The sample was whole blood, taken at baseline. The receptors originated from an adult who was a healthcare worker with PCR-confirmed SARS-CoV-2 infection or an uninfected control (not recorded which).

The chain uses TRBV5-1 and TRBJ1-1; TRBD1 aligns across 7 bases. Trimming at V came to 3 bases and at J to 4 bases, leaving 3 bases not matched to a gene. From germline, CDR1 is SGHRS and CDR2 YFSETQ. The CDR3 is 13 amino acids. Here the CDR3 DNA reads TGCGCCAGCAGCTCCAGGGGGATCACTGAAGCTTTCTTT. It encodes CASSSRGITEAFF.

CDR3 nucleotide sequence: TGTGCCAGCAGCCTCGGACTAGCGGGTGGCACAGATACGCAGTATTTT. Translating gives CASSLGLAGGTDTQYF. The gene calls are TRBV5-6 and TRBJ2-3; 11 bases fit TRBD2. CDR1 is SGHDT, CDR2 YYEEEE, per germline. CDR3 length equals 16 residues. Losses at the gene ends were 4 bases for V and 1 base for J; bases not matched to a gene: 5.

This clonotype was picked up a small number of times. This CDR3 is CASSLAPGGPNNEQFF. In DNA, the CDR3 is TGTGCCAGCAGCTTAGCCCCGGGAGGGCCCAACAATGAGCAGTTCTTC. The chain uses TRBV7-2 and TRBJ2-1, with TRBD2 identical over 8 bases. Germline loops: CDR1 SGHTA, CDR2 FQGNSA. Trimming cost V 0 bases and J 5 bases; bases outside gene matches: 6. This CDR3 is built from 16 residues.

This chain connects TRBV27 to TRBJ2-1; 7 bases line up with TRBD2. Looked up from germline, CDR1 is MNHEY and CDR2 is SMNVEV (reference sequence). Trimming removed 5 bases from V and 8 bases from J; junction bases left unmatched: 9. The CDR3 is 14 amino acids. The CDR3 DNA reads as TGTGCCAGCAGTCGAGGCGGGAGTAGGGATGAGCAGTTCTTC. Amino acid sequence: CASSRGGSRDEQFF.

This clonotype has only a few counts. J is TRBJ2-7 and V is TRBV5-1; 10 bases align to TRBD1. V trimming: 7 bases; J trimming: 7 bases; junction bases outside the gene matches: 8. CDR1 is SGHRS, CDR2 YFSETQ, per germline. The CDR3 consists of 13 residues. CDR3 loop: CASGGTGADEQYF. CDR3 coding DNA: TGCGCCAGCGGTGGGACAGGGGCAGATGAGCAGTACTTC. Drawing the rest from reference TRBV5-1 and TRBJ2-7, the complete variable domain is KAGVTQTPRYLIKTRGQQVTLSCSPISGHRSVSWYQQTPGQGLQFLFEYFSETQRNKGNFPGRFSGRQFSNSRSEMNVSTLELGDSALYLCASGGTGADEQYFGPGTRLTVT.

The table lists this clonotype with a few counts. The CDR3 here is CASSQGGSNEQFF. The CDR3 DNA is TGTGCCAGCAGCCAGGGGGGCAGCAATGAGCAGTTCTTC. The V gene is TRBV4-2, the J gene TRBJ2-1; D is perhaps TRBD1 or TRBD2 (6 bases each). V lost 3 bases and J 6 bases, leaving 9 bases between the germline ends. This CDR3 comprises 13 residues. From germline, CDR1 is LGHNA and CDR2 YNFKEQ.

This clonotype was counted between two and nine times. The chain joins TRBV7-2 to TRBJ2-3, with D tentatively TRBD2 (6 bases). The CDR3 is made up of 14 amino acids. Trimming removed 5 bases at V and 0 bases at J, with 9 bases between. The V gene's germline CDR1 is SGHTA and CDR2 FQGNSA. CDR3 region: CASSPGVSTDTQYF. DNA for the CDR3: TGTGCCAGCAGCCCGGGGGTTAGCACAGATACGCAGTATTTT. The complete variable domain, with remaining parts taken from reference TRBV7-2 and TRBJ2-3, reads GAGVSQSPSNKVTEKGKDVELRCDPISGHTALYWYRQSLGQGLEFLIYFQGNSAPDKSGLPSDRFSAERTGGSVSTLTIQRTQQEDSAVYLCASSPGVSTDTQYFGPGTRLTVL.

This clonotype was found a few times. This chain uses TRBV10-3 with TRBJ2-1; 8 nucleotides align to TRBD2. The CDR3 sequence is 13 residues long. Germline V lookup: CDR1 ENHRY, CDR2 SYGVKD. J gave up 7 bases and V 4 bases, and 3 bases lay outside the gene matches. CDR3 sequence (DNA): TGTGCCATCAGTGGCGGCGGGGGGAATGAGCAGTTCTTC. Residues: CAISGGGGNEQFF.

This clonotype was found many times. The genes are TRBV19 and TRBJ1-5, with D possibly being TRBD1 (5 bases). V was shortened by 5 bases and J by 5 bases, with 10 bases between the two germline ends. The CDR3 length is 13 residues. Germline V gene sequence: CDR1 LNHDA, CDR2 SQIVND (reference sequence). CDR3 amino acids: CASSRGNYQPQHF. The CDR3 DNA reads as TGTGCCAGTAGTCGGGGGAACTATCAGCCCCAGCATTTT.

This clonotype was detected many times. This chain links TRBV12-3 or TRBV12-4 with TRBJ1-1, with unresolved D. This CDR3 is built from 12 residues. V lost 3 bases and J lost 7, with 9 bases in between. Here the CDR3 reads CASSFLGIEAFF. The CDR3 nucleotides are TGTGCCAGCAGTTTTCTGGGGATTGAAGCTTTCTTT.

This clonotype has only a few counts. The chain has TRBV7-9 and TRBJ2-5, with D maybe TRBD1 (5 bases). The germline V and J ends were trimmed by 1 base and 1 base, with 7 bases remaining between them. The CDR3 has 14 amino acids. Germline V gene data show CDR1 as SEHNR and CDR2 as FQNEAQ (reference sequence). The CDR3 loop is CASSLGQIQETQYF. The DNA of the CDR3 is TGTGCCAGCAGCTTAGGACAGATCCAAGAGACCCAGTACTTC.

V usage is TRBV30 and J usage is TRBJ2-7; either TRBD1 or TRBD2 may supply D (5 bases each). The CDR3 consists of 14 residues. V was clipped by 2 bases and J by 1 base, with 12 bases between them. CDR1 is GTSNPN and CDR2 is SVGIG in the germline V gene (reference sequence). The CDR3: CAWSLGRGSYEQYF. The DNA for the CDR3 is TGTGCCTGGAGTTTGGGACGGGGTTCCTACGAGCAGTACTTC.

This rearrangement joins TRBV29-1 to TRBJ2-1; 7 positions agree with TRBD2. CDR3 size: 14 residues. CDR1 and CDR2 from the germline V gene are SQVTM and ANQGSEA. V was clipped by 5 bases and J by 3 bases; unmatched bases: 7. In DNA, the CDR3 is TGCAGCGTTTGGAGGTTAGCGGGCTACAATGAGCAGTTCTTC. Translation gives CSVWRLAGYNEQFF.

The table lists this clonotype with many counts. The CDR3 is CASSGRLAGKTQYF. DNA of the CDR3: TGTGCCAGCAGCGGGCGACTAGCGGGGAAGACCCAGTACTTC. This sequence joins TRBV7-9 and TRBJ2-5; 11 bases are a match to TRBD2. Trimming cost V 5 bases and J 6 bases; bases outside gene matches: 5. CDR3 length: 14 residues. Germline V CDR1 and CDR2: SEHNR, FQNEAQ (reference sequence).

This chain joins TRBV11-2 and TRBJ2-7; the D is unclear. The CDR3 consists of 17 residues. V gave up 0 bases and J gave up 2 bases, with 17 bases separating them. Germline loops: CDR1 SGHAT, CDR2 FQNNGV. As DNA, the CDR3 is TGTGCCAGCAGCTTAGAATTAAGGTCCGGCCTCGCCTACGAGCAGTACTTC. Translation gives CASSLELRSGLAYEQYF. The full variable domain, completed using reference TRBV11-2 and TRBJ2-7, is EAGVAQSPRYKIIEKRQSVAFWCNPISGHATLYWYQQILGQGPKLLIQFQNNGVVDDSQLPKDRFSAERLKGVDSTLKIQPAKLEDSAVYLCASSLELRSGLAYEQYFGPGTRLTVT.

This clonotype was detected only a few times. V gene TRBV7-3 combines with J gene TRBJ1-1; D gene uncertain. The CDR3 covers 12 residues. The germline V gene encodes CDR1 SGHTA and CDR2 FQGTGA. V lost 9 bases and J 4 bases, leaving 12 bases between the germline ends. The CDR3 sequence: CARSGRVTEAFF. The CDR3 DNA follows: TGTGCCAGGAGCGGGAGGGTCACTGAAGCTTTCTTT.

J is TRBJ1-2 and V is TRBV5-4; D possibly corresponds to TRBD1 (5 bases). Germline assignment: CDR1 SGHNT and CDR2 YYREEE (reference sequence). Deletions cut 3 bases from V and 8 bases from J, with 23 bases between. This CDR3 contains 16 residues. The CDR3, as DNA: TGTGCCAGCAGCTCCCATGGGGGAGCCGTGATGAGGGGCTACACCTTC. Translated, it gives CASSSHGGAVMRGYTF.

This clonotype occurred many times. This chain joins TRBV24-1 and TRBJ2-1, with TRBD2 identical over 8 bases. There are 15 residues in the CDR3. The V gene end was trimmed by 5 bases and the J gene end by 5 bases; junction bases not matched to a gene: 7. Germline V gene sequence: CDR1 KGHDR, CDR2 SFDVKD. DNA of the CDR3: TGTGCCACCAGTGGCCCTAGCGGGCTCGACAATGAGCAGTTCTTC. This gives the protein CATSGPSGLDNEQFF.

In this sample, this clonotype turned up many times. The CDR3 region has the DNA TGCAGCGTTAACCGGGACCGGGAGGAAAAGACCCAGTACTTC. Protein sequence: CSVNRDREEKTQYF. The V and J genes are TRBV29-1 and TRBJ2-5, with TRBD2 identical over 7 bases. V trimming: 5 bases; J trimming: 6 bases; junction bases outside the gene matches: 12. The CDR3 has 14 residues. CDR1 and CDR2 from the germline V gene are SQVTM and ANQGSEA.

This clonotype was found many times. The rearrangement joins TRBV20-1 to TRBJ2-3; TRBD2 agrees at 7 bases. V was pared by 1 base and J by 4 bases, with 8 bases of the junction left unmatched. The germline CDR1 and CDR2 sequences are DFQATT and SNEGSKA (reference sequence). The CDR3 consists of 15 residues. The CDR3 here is CSARVTGRVADTQYF. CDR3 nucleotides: TGCAGTGCTAGAGTGACGGGGAGGGTAGCAGATACGCAGTATTTT.

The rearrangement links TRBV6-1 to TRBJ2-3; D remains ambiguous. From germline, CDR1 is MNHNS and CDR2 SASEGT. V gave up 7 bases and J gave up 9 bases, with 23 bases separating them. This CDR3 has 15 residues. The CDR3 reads CASNPLLSSPDTQYF. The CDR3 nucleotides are TGTGCCAGCAACCCTCTCTTAAGTTCCCCGGACACGCAGTATTTT.

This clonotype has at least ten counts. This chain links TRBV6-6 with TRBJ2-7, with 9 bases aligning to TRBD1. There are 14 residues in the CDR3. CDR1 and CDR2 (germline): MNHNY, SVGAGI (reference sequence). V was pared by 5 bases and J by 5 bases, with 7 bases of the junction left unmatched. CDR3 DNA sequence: TGTGCCAGCAGTCCAGCGGGACAGGGACACGAGCAGTACTTC. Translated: CASSPAGQGHEQYF.

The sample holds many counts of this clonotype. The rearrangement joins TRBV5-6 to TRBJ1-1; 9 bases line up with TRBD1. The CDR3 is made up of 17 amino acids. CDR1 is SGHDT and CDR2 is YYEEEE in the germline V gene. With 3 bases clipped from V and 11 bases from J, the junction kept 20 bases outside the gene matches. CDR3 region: CASSSSGTGKNFLGAFF. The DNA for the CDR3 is TGTGCCAGCAGCTCCTCCGGGACAGGGAAGAACTTTCTTGGGGCTTTCTTT.

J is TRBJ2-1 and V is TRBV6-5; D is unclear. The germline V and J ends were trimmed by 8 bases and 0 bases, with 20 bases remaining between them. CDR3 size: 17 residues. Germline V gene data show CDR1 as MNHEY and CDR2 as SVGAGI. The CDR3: CASALTAAPFSYNEQFF. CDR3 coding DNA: TGTGCCAGCGCCCTTACGGCGGCCCCTTTCTCCTACAATGAGCAGTTCTTC.

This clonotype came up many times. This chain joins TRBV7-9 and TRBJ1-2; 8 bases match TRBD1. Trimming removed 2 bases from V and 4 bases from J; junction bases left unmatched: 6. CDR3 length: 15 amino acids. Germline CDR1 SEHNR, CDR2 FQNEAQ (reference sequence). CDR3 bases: TGTGCCAGCAGCTTATCGACAGGGGCGGGCTATGGCTACACCTTC. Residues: CASSLSTGAGYGYTF.

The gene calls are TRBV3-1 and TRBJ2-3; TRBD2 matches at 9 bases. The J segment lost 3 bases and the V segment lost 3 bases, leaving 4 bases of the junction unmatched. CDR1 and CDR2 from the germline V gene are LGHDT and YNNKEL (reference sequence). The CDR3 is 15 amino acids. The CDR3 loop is CASSHGTSLTDTQYF. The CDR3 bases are TGTGCCAGCAGCCACGGGACTAGCCTTACAGATACGCAGTATTTT.

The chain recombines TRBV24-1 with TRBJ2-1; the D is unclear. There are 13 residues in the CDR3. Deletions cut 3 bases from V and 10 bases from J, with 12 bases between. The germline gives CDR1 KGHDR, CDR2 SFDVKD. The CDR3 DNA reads TGTGCCACCAGTGATCCCCCGGACGCCGAGCAGTTCTTC. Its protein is CATSDPPDAEQFF.

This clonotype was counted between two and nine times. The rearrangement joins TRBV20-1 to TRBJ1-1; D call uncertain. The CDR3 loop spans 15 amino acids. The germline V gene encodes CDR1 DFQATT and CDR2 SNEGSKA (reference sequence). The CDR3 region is CSPSDGLVVGTEAFF. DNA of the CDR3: TGCAGCCCCTCGGACGGCCTTGTGGTAGGAACTGAAGCTTTCTTT.

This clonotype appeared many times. The CDR3 is CSVAPDSYEQYF. In DNA, the CDR3 is TGCAGCGTTGCGCCGGACTCCTACGAGCAGTACTTC. This sequence joins TRBV29-1 and TRBJ2-7, with D unresolved. This CDR3 contains 12 residues. Germline loops: CDR1 SQVTM, CDR2 ANQGSEA. V lost 4 bases, J lost 0 bases, and 7 bases lay in between.

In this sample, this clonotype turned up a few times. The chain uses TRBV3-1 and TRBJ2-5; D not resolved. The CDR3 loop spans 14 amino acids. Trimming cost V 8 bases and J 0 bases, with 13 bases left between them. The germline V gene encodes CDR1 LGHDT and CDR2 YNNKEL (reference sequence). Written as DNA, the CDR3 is TGTGCCAGCGCAAAGGGTCGACACCAAGAGACCCAGTACTTC. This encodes CASAKGRHQETQYF.

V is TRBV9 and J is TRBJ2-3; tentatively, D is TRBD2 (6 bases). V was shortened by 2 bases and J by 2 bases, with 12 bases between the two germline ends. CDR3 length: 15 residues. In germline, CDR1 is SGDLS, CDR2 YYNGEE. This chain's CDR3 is CASSVMGDFTDTQYF. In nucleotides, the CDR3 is TGTGCCAGCAGCGTTATGGGGGACTTCACAGATACGCAGTATTTT.

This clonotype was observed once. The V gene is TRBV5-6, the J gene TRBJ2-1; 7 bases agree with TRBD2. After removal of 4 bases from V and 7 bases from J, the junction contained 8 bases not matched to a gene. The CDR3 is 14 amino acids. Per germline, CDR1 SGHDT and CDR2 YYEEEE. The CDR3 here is CASSLTSFENEQFF. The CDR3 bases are TGTGCCAGCAGCCTGACTAGCTTCGAGAATGAGCAGTTCTTC.